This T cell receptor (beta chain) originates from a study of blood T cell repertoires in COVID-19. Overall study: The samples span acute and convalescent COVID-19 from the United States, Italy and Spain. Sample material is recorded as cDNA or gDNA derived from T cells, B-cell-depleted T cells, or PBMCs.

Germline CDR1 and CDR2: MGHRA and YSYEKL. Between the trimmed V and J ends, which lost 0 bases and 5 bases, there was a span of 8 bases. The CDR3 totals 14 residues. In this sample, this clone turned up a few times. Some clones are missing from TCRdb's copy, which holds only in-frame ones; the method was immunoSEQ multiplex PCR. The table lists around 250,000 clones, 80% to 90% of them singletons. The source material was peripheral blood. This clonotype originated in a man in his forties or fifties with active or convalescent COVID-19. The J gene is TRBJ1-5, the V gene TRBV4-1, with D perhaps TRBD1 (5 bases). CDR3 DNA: TGCGCCAGCAGCCAAGATTTAGGGGATCAGCCCCAGCATTTT. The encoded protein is CASSQDLGDQPQHF.